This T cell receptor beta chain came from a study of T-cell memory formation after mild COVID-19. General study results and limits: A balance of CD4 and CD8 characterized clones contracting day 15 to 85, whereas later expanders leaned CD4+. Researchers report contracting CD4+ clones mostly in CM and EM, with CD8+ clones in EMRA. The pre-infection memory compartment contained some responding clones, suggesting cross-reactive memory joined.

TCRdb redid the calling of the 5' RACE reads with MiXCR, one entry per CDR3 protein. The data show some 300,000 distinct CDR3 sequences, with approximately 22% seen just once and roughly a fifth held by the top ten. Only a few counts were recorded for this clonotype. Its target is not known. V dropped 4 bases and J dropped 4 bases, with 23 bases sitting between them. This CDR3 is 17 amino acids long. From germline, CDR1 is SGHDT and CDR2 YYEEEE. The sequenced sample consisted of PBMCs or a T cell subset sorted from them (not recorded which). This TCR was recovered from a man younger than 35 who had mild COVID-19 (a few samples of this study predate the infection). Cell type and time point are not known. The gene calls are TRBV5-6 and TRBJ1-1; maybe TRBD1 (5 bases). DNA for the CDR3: TGTGCCAGCAGCCCGGGGTGGGGCGCAGGGTCGGGCACTGAAGCTTTCTTT. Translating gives CASSPGWGAGSGTEAFF.